The rows below give T cell receptor beta chains drawn from one sample of a study of blood T cells in healthy people across ages. TCRdb reprocessed the 5' RACE reads via MiXCR and lists one record per CDR3 protein. This table has about 800,000 distinct CDR3 sequences, roughly 25% appearing once. The sample was also reused in another study, on T cells of mothers and their children.

Material: blood. Receptors were obtained from a boy younger than 18 in good health. Each CDR3 is given without its conserved first and last residue.

V	J	length	CDR3
TRBV4-1	TRBJ2-7	13	ASSQVTGTSDEQY
TRBV3-1	TRBJ1-2	13	ASSQAAGGERGYT
TRBV7-9	TRBJ1-1	12	ASSLTGTGPEAF
TRBV4-3	TRBJ1-6	14	ASSQDRTTGSSPLH
TRBV4-1	TRBJ1-5	14	ASSQGRQGFNQPQH
TRBV4-2	TRBJ2-3	16	ASSQAGTWSRGADTQY
TRBV4-3	TRBJ1-1	15	ASSQDVGGALFAEAF
TRBV28	TRBJ2-5	16	ASSLPTFFDRDQETQY
TRBV28	TRBJ2-7	11	ASSSTDFKGQY
TRBV3-1	TRBJ2-7	13	ASSPGTSGIGEQY
TRBV29-1	TRBJ2-4	11	SVPGTAKHIQY
TRBV7-2	TRBJ2-7	12	ASSFAGVRYEQY
TRBV11-2	TRBJ2-5	13	ASSLGQRLTETQY
TRBV20-1	TRBJ1-1	15	SAKLQGAATMNTEAF
TRBV28	-	11	ASSFTIGETQY
TRBV4-1	TRBJ2-7	13	ASSRGRVFSYEQY
TRBV5-1	TRBJ2-7	13	ASSLDGTEYYEQY
TRBV30	TRBJ1-2	12	AWSVGQPNYGYT
TRBV7-9	TRBJ2-7	13	ASSARDSLSYEQY
TRBV20-1	TRBJ2-7	12	SAGIGTGRNEQY
TRBV29-1	TRBJ2-5	12	SVVAGGLQETQY
TRBV7-8	TRBJ2-1	14	ASSLRDLGGYNEQF
TRBV7-3	TRBJ1-1	13	ASSPHKGQATEAF
TRBV9	TRBJ2-2	16	ASSVFSGGRKNTGELF
TRBV7-2	TRBJ2-1	13	ASSLAPGDYNEQF
TRBV5-1	-	11	ASSFIAGDEQY
TRBV29-1	TRBJ1-2	12	SVEPWTGEDGYT
TRBV20-1	TRBJ1-2	11	SAVDRGANGYT
TRBV7-2	-	11	ASSLEGPHEQF
TRBV12-3/TRBV12-4	TRBJ1-1	12	ASILPDRGLQAF
TRBV20-1	TRBJ2-7	11	SARGPSSYEQY
TRBV6-5	TRBJ2-7	13	ASSYVGSGSYEQY
TRBV10-3	-	17	AISDPRGLAGGETYEQY
TRBV6-2/TRBV6-3	TRBJ2-7	12	ASGTGLASHEQY
TRBV11-2	TRBJ1-4	13	ASSFGRRREEKLF
TRBV7-8	TRBJ2-3	10	ASSWRADTQY
TRBV11-2	TRBJ2-2	13	ASSLARASAGELF
TRBV12-3/TRBV12-4	TRBJ2-1	11	ASSRGVDNEQF
TRBV29-1	TRBJ2-7	12	SVAGTSEGYEQY
TRBV7-2	TRBJ2-3	12	ASSPKPITDTQY
TRBV7-8	TRBJ1-4	11	ASSSDIREKLF
TRBV4-1	TRBJ1-5	12	ASSQLLGPQPQH
TRBV3-1	TRBJ1-1	13	ASSQTRTWRAEAF
TRBV4-3	TRBJ2-2	13	ASSPGQDFTGELF
TRBV16	-	11	ASSQSQGNEQF